This TCR beta chain came from a study of T cells in Graves' hyperthyroidism and ophthalmopathy. CDR1 is SGDLS and CDR2 is YYNGEE in the germline V gene. The CDR3 runs to 13 residues. V lost 2 bases and J lost 4, with 9 bases in between. TCR beta CDR3 regions were amplified from RNA transcripts. RT-PCR in the first round (using the HTBI primer set) targeted the TCR CDR3. TCRdb reprocessed the multiplex PCR reads via MiXCR and lists one record per CDR3 protein. Altogether about 720,000 distinct CDR3 sequences are present, around 15% being singletons, with the ten largest covering approximately 8.4%. The authors obtained PBMCs from 10 ml of fresh peripheral blood. General study points: Expanded thyroid clonotypes (above 0.001) were mostly also found in blood. Ophthalmopathy was distinguished from stable hyperthyroidism by 13 V-J signatures.

This clonotype was picked up a small number of times. Its antigen is not known. The receptor was derived from a man aged 18 to 30 with Graves' hyperthyroidism. V gene TRBV9 combines with J gene TRBJ1-2; D unclear. The sample comprised blood. The CDR3 nucleotides read TGTGCCAGCAGCGTCGGATCGGGCTATGGCTACACCTTC. This sequence encodes CASSVGSGYGYTF.